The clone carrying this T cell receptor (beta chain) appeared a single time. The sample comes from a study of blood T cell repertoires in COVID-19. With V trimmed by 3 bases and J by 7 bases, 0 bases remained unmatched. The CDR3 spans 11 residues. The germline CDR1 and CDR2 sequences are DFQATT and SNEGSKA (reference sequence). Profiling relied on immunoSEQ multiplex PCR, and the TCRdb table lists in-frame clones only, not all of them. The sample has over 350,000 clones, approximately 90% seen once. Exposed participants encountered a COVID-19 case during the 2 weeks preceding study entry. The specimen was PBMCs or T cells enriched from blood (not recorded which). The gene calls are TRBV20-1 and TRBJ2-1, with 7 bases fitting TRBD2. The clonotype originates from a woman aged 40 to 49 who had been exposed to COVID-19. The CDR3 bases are TGCAGTGCTAGCGGGAGGAATGAGCAGTTCTTC. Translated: CSASGRNEQFF.